What follows are 6 T cell receptor beta chains derived from one specimen sequenced in a study of response to subunit inactivated influenza vaccine. MiXCR, run by TCRdb on the RT-PCR reads, gives a single entry per CDR3 protein. The table lists under 200,000 distinct CDR3 sequences, under 13% of them singletons, with roughly 12% in the top ten. Sequences were derived from non-naive T cells sorted from PBMCs, sampled roughly 45 days after vaccination. The source is a man in his fifties or sixties who received an inactivated influenza vaccine.

A few counts support this clonotype. V is TRBV7-2 and J is TRBJ2-1, with 9 positions matching TRBD2. Germline V gene sequence: CDR1 SGHTA, CDR2 FQGNSA. This CDR3 is 16 amino acids long. V dropped 3 bases and J dropped 0; count of bases not matched to a gene: 3. The CDR3: CASSLAGGLSYNEQFF. DNA for the CDR3: TGTGCCAGCAGCTTGGCGGGAGGGCTCTCCTACAATGAGCAGTTCTTC.

The table lists this clonotype with a few counts. The chain uses TRBV20-1 and TRBJ1-5, with D uncertain. Trimming took off 2 bases at V and 5 bases at J, with 13 bases between the two ends. CDR1 and CDR2 (germline): DFQATT, SNEGSKA (reference sequence). This CDR3 region has 14 residues. This chain's CDR3 is CSARTTVSDQPQHF. The CDR3, as DNA: TGCAGTGCTAGAACAACGGTTTCGGATCAGCCCCAGCATTTT.

The sample holds many counts of this clonotype. The rearrangement joins TRBV5-1 to TRBJ2-7; TRBD1 matches at 7 bases. The CDR3 length is 14 residues. Germline CDR1 reads SGHRS; CDR2 reads YFSETQ. V dropped 0 bases and J dropped 2; count of bases not matched to a gene: 2. Here the CDR3 reads CASSLGQGAYEQYF. DNA for the CDR3: TGCGCCAGCAGCTTGGGACAGGGTGCCTACGAGCAGTACTTC.

V usage is TRBV7-9 and J usage is TRBJ2-1; D is unclear. V gave up 3 bases and J gave up 10 bases, with 10 bases separating them. This CDR3 contains 12 residues. Germline CDR1 reads SEHNR; CDR2 reads FQNEAQ (reference sequence). CDR3 in DNA: TGTGCCAGCAGCTTGATCGGAAACGAGCAGTTCTTC. It encodes CASSLIGNEQFF.

This clonotype has a handful of counts. This chain links TRBV3-1 with TRBJ2-1; D is undetermined. The CDR3 loop spans 16 amino acids. With 2 bases removed from V and 8 bases from J, the gap between germline ends came to 19 bases. In germline, CDR1 is LGHDT, CDR2 YNNKEL (reference sequence). The CDR3 bases are TGTGCCAGCAGCCAACGTGGCCGCCGGGTTCCCCATGAGCAGTTCTTC. This encodes CASSQRGRRVPHEQFF.

This clonotype has at least ten counts. This chain connects TRBV7-9 to TRBJ1-1; TRBD1 agrees at 8 bases. V was clipped by 3 bases and J by 2 bases; unmatched bases: 5. CDR1 and CDR2 from the germline V gene are SEHNR and FQNEAQ (reference sequence). CDR3 length: 15 residues. CDR3 amino acids: CASSLAGGSNTEAFF. In nucleotides, the CDR3 is TGTGCCAGCAGCTTGGCAGGGGGCTCTAACACTGAAGCTTTCTTT.